These 8 T cell receptor beta chains were sequenced from one sample in a study of T cells after yellow fever vaccination. TCRdb called the 5' RACE reads again in MiXCR, with one record for every CDR3 protein. The sample lists about 13,000 distinct CDR3 sequences; 4.9% were seen once. The sample in question was PBMCs, either bulk or a sorted T-cell subset (CD4+, CD8+, memory, or dextramer-sorted; not recorded which), obtained 45 days after the yellow fever booster vaccination. These TCRs come from a man aged 25-40 years who received the YFV17D yellow fever vaccine.

This clonotype has a count of ten or more. The rearrangement joins TRBV7-9 to TRBJ1-1; the D is unclear. V was shortened by 3 bases and J by 3 bases, with 8 bases between the two germline ends. The CDR3 length is 13 residues. CDR1 is SEHNR, CDR2 FQNEAQ, per germline (reference sequence). As DNA, the CDR3 is TGTGCCAGCAGCTTCAGAGAGTACACTGAAGCTTTCTTT. It is translated as CASSFREYTEAFF.

This clonotype was found many times. The V and J genes are TRBV7-8 and TRBJ1-1; 8 bases map to TRBD1. The CDR3 contains 15 residues. With V trimmed by 0 bases and J by 8 bases, 8 bases remained unmatched. Germline CDR1 and CDR2: SGHVS and FQNEAQ. The CDR3 protein is CASSLATQGASEAFF. DNA of the CDR3: TGTGCCAGCAGCTTAGCTACGCAGGGGGCATCCGAAGCTTTCTTT.

This clonotype was seen repeatedly, ten times or more. The chain employs TRBV18 and TRBJ2-3; either TRBD1 or TRBD2 may supply D (5 bases each). In germline, CDR1 is KGHSH, CDR2 LQKENI. V lost 0 bases and J 2 bases, leaving 9 bases between the germline ends. The CDR3 runs to 15 residues. CDR3 coding DNA: TGTGCCAGCTCACCACCGGGGGTTTCCACAGATACGCAGTATTTT. It codes for CASSPPGVSTDTQYF.

This clonotype was seen many times. The chain joins TRBV7-8 to TRBJ2-3, with 9 bases that match TRBD1. CDR1 is SGHVS and CDR2 is FQNEAQ in the germline V gene. V lost 4 bases, J lost 3 bases, and 5 bases stayed unmatched. This CDR3 region has 15 residues. In DNA form, the CDR3 reads TGTGCCAGCAGCTACCGGGACAGGGAGACAGATACGCAGTATTTT. It specifies CASSYRDRETDTQYF.

This clonotype was seen many times. CDR3 region: CASSFIAGVGKTQYF. The CDR3 DNA reads as TGTGCCAGCAGTTTCATAGCGGGAGTGGGGAAGACCCAGTACTTC. The genes are TRBV27 and TRBJ2-5, with 9 bases aligning to TRBD2. Germline trimming cut 3 bases from V and 6 bases from J; bases unmatched to any gene: 8. This CDR3 has 15 residues. CDR1 MNHEY and CDR2 SMNVEV come from the germline V gene (reference sequence).

This clonotype was seen at least ten times. J is TRBJ2-1 and V is TRBV5-1, with 7 bases that match TRBD1. The germline V gene encodes CDR1 SGHRS and CDR2 YFSETQ. The CDR3 loop spans 13 amino acids. The V and J ends lost 5 bases and 8 bases, in that order; junction bases with no gene match: 7. CDR3 sequence: CASRRDRVHEQFF. The CDR3, as DNA: TGCGCCAGCAGAAGGGACAGAGTCCATGAGCAGTTCTTC.

At least ten counts were recorded for this clonotype. The J gene is TRBJ2-1, the V gene TRBV11-2; D not resolved. CDR1 is SGHAT and CDR2 is FQNNGV in the germline V gene. V shed 5 bases and J shed 0 bases, with 11 bases lying between them. This CDR3 has 15 residues. The CDR3 DNA reads TGTGCCAGCAGCCTAAGCTGGAGCTCCTACAATGAGCAGTTCTTC. It encodes CASSLSWSSYNEQFF.

The table lists this clonotype with many counts. V gene TRBV28 combines with J gene TRBJ2-3; TRBD2 matches 8 bases. CDR3 length: 17 amino acids. V was clipped by 5 bases and J by 3 bases; unmatched bases: 13. Germline V CDR1 and CDR2: MDHEN, SYDVKM. CDR3 sequence (DNA): TGTGCCAGCAGTGACGGGCTAGCGGGTGTCGGAACAGATACGCAGTATTTT. It codes for CASSDGLAGVGTDTQYF.